This T cell receptor (beta chain) appears in the sequencing data of a study of cytomegalovirus exposure and HLA in healthy donors. CDR3 length: 13 residues. Germline loops: CDR1 KGHSH, CDR2 LQKENI. V gave up 3 bases and J gave up 6 bases, with 9 bases separating them. Both 60 Vbeta primers and 13 Jbeta primers went into the PCR. Assay used: immunoSEQ multiplex PCR; TCRdb lists only in-frame clones, some missing. Found here are 150,000 to 200,000 clones, 60% to 85% of them singletons; the top ten hold about 3%. Sequencing used PBMCs. The chain uses TRBV18 and TRBJ2-1; no definite D call. This clonotype was sampled from a woman aged 45-65 years in good health and CMV-seropositive. The CDR3 loop reads CASSPVVSNEQFF. DNA of the CDR3: TGTGCCAGCTCACCGGTCGTTAGCAATGAGCAGTTCTTC.